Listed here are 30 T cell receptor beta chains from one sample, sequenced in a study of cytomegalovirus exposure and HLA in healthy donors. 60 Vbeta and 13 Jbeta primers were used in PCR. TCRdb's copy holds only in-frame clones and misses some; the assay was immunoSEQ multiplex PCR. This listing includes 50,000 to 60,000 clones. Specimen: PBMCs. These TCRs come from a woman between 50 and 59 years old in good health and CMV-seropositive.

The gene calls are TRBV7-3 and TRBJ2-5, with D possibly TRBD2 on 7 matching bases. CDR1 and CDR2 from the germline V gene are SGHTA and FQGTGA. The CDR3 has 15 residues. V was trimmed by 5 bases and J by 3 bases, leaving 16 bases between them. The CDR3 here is CASSRGGAGEETQYF. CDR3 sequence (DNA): TGTGCCAGCAGCCGAGGGGGGGCGGGAGAAGAGACCCAGTACTTC.

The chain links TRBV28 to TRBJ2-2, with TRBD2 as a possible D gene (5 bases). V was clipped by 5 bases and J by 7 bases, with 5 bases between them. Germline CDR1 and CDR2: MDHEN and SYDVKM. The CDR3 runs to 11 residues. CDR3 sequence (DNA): TGTGCCAGCAGTGGAGGCGGGGAGCTGTTTTTT. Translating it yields CASSGGGELFF. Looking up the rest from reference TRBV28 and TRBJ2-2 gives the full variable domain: DVKVTQSSRYLVKRTGEKVFLECVQDMDHENMFWYRQDPGLGLRLIYFSYDVKMKEKGDIPEGYSVSREKKERFSLILESASTNQTSMYLCASSGGGELFFGEGSRLTVL.

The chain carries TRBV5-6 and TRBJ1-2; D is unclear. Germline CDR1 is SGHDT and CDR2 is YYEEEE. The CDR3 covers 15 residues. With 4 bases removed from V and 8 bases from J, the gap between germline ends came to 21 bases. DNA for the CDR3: TGTGCCAGCAGCGCACTGGACGGACTACTTGGGGGCTACACCTTC. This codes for CASSALDGLLGGYTF.

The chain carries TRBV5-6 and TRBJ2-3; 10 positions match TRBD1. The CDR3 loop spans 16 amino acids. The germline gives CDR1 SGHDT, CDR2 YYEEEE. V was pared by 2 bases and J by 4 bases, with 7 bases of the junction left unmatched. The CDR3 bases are TGTGCCAGCAGCTTCGGGGACAGGGGCATCGCAGATACGCAGTATTTT. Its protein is CASSFGDRGIADTQYF.

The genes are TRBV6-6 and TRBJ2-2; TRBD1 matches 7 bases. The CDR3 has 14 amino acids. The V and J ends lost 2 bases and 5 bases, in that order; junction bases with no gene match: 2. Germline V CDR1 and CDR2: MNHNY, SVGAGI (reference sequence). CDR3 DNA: TGTGCCAGCAGTTACAACAGGGGAACCGGGGAGCTGTTTTTT. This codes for CASSYNRGTGELFF.

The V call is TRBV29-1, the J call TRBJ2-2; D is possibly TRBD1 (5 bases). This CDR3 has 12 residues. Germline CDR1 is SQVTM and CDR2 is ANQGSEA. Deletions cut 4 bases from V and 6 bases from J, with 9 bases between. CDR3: CSVGRVAGELFF. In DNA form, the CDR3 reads TGCAGCGTTGGCAGGGTGGCCGGGGAGCTGTTTTTT.

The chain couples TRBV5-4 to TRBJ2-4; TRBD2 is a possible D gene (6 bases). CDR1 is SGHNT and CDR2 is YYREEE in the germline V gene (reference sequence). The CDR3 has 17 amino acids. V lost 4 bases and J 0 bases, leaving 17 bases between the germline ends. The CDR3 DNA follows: TGTGCCAGCAGCCCGGGGAGGCAGGGTCTAGCCAAAAACATTCAGTACTTC. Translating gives CASSPGRQGLAKNIQYF.

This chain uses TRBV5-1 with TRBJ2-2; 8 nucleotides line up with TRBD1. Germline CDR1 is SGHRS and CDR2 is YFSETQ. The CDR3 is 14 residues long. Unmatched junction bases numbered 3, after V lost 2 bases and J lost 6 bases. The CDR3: CASSFQGASGELFF. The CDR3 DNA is TGCGCCAGCAGCTTTCAGGGGGCATCCGGGGAGCTGTTTTTT.

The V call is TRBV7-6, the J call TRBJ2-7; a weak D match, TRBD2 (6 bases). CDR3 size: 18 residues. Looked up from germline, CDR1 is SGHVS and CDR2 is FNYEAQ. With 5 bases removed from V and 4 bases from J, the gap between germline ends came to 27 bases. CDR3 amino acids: CASSQAISGTPKKYEQYF. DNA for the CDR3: TGTGCCAGCAGCCAGGCCATTTCGGGGACTCCGAAAAAGTACGAGCAGTACTTC.

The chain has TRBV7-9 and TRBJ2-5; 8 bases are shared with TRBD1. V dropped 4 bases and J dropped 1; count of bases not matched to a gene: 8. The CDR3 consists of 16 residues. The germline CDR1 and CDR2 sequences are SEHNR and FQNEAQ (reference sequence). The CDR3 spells CASSSGGGMAQETQYF. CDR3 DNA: TGTGCCAGCAGCTCAGGGGGCGGAATGGCCCAAGAGACCCAGTACTTC.

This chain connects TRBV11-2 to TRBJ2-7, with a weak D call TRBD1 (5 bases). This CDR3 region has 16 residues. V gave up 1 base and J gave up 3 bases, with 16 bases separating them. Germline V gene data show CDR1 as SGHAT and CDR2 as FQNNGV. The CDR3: CASSLGSSWTYYEQYF. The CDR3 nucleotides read TGTGCCAGCAGCTTAGGATCGAGTTGGACATACTACGAGCAGTACTTC.

In DNA form, the CDR3 reads TGTGCCTGGAGTGTAAGTGGGACAGGGTCAGGAGGCTACACCTTC. It codes for CAWSVSGTGSGGYTF. The chain employs TRBV30 and TRBJ1-2; TRBD1 aligns across 9 bases. CDR3 length: 15 residues. From germline, CDR1 is GTSNPN and CDR2 SVGIG (reference sequence). V trimming: 0 bases; J trimming: 8 bases; junction bases outside the gene matches: 10. The complete variable domain, with remaining parts taken from reference TRBV30 and TRBJ1-2, reads SQTIHQWPATLVQPVGSPLSLECTVEGTSNPNLYWYRQAAGRGLQLLFYSVGIGQISSEVPQNLSASRPQDRQFILSSKKLLLSDSGFYLCAWSVSGTGSGGYTFGSGTRLTVV.

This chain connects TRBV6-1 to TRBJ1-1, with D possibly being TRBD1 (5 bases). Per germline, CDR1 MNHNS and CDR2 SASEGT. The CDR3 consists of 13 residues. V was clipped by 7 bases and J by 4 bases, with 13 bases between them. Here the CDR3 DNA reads TGTGCCAGCACCCGGGACTTCTCCACTGAAGCTTTCTTT. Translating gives CASTRDFSTEAFF.

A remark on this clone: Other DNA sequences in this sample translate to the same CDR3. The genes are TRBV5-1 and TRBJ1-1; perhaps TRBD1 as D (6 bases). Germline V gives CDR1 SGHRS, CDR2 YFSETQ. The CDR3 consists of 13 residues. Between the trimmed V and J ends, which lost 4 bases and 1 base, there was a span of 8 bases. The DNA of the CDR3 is TGCGCCAGCAGCCTACAGGGGAACACTGAAGCTTTCTTT. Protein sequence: CASSLQGNTEAFF.

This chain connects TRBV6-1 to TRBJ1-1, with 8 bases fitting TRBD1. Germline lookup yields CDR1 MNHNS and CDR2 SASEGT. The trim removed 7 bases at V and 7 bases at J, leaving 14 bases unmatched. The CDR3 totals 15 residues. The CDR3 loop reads CASTTLPGGAIEAFF. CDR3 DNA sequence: TGTGCCAGCACCACCCTGCCAGGGGGCGCGATTGAAGCTTTCTTT.

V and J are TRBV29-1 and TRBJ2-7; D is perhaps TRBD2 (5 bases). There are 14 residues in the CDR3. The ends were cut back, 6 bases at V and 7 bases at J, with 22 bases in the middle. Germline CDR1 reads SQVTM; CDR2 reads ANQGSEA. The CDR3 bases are TGCAGCGTACCGGGAAACCGGGCTCTAGGGGAGCAGTACTTC. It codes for CSVPGNRALGEQYF.

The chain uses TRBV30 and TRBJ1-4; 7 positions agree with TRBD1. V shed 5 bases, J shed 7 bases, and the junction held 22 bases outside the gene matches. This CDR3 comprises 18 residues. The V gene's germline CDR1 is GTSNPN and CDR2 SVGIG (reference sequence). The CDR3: CAWLGKASGTAGGEKLFF. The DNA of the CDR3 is TGTGCCTGGCTTGGGAAAGCGTCCGGGACAGCGGGTGGTGAAAAACTGTTTTTT.

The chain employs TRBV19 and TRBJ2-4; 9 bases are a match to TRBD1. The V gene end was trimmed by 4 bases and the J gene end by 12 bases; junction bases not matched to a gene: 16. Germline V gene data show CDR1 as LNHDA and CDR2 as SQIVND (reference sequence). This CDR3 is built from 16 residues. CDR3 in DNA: TGTGCCAGTAGTAGGGACAGGGTAGTACGGGTCGAGACTCAGTACTTC. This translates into CASSRDRVVRVETQYF. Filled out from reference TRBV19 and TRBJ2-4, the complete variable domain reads DGGITQSPKYLFRKEGQNVTLSCEQNLNHDAMYWYRQDPGQGLRLIYYSQIVNDFQKGDIAEGYSVSREKKESFPLTVTSAQKNPTAFYLCASSRDRVVRVETQYFGAGTRLSVL.

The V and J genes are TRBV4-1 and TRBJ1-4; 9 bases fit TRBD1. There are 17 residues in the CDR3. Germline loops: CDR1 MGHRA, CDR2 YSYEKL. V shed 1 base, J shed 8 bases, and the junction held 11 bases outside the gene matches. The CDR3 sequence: CASSQGPGQGRKEKLFF. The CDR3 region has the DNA TGCGCCAGCAGCCAAGGGCCGGGACAGGGTAGGAAGGAAAAACTGTTTTTT.

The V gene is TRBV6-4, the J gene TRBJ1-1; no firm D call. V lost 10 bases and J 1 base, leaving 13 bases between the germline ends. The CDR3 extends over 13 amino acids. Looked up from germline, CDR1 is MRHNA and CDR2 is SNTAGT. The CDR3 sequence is CATPPPGNTEAFF. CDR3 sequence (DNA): TGTGCCACCCCACCCCCAGGGAACACTGAAGCTTTCTTT.

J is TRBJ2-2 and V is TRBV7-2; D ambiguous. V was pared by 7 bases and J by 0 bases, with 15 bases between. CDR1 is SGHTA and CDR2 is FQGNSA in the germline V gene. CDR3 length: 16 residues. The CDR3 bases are TGTGCCAGCACCTCAAAACCGAGGACGAACACCGGGGAGCTGTTTTTT. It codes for CASTSKPRTNTGELFF.

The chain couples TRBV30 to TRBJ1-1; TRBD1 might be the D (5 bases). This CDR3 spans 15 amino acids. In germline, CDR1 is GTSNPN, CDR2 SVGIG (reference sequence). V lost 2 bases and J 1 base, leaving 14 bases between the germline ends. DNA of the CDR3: TGTGCCTGGAGTATCCCCGGGGGGGAGAACACTGAAGCTTTCTTT. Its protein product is CAWSIPGGENTEAFF.

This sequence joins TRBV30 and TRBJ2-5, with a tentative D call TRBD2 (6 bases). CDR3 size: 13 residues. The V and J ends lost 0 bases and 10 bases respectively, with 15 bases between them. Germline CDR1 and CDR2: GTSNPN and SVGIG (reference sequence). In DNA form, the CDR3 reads TGTGCCTGGAGTGTACGGACGGTCGGGGGCCAGTACTTC. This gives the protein CAWSVRTVGGQYF.

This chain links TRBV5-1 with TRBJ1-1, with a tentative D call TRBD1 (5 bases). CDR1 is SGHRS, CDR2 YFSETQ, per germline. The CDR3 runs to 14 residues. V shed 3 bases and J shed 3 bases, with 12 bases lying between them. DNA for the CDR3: TGCGCCAGCAGCTGGAGAGGGGAGGACACTGAAGCTTTCTTT. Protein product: CASSWRGEDTEAFF.

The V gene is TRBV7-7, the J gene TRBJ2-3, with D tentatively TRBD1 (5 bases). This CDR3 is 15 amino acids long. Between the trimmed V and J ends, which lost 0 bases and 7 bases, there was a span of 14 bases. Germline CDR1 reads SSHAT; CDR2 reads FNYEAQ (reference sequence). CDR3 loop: CASSLAKGSFNTQYF. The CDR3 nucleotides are TGTGCCAGCAGCTTAGCAAAGGGGTCGTTTAATACGCAGTATTTT.

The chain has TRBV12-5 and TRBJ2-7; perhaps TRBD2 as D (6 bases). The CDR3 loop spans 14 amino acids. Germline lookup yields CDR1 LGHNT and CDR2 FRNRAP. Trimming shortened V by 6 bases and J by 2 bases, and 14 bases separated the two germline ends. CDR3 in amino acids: CASGPSGQTYEQYF. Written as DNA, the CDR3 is TGTGCTAGTGGACCGAGCGGGCAGACCTACGAGCAGTACTTC.

The CDR3 protein is CASSLTGLVESPLHF. CDR3 bases: TGTGCCAGCAGCTTGACAGGGCTGGTAGAATCACCCCTCCACTTT. The chain recombines TRBV5-4 with TRBJ1-6; weak D call: TRBD1 (6 bases). With 1 base removed from V and 10 bases from J, the gap between germline ends came to 15 bases. This CDR3 region has 15 residues. Germline V lookup: CDR1 SGHNT, CDR2 YYREEE (reference sequence).

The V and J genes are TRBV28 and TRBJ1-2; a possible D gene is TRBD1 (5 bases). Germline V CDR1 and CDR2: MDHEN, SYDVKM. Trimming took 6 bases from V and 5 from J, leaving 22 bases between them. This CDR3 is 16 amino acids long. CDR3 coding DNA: TGTGCCAGCAGCTCCGCGGGGAGCACAGGATGGTATGGCTACACCTTC. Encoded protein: CASSSAGSTGWYGYTF.

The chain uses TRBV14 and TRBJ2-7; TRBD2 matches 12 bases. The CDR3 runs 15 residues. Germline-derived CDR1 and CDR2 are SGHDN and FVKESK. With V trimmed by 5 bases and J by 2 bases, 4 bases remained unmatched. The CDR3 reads CASSTGLAGPYEQYF. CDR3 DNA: TGTGCCAGCAGCACCGGACTAGCGGGACCCTACGAGCAGTACTTC.

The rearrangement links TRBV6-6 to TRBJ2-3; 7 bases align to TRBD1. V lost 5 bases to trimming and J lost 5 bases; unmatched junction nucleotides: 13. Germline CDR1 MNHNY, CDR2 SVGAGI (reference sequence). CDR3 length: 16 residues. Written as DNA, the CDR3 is TGTGCCAGCAGTGCCGATAGGGGGCAGGTAAAAGATACGCAGTATTTT. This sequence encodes CASSADRGQVKDTQYF.